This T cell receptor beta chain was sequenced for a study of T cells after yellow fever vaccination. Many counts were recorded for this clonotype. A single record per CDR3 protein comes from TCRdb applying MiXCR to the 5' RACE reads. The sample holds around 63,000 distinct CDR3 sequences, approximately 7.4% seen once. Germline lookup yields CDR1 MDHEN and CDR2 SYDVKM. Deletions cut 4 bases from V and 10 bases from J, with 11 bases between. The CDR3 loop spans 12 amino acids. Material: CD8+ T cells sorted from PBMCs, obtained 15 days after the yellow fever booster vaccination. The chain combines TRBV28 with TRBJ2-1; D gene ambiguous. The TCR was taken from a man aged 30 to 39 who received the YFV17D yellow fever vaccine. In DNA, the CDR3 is TGTGCCAGCAGTTCAACTCACCCCGAGCAGTTCTTC. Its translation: CASSSTHPEQFF.